This T cell receptor beta chain appears in the sequencing data of a study of OX40 agonist ivuxolimab in advanced cancers. Background on the study: Ivuxolimab, an agonist antibody against OX40 (CD134), was given to patients.

Data came from immunoSEQ multiplex PCR; TCRdb stores just in-frame clones and leaves some out. The sample consists of 65,000 to 90,000 clones, around 86% of them appearing once. Overall study findings and caveats: Patients who responded partially at 0.1-3.0 mg/kg showed clonal expansion ranking among the lowest.

About this clone: Its target is not known.

CDR1 and CDR2 from the germline V gene are SEHNR and FQNEAQ (reference sequence). With V trimmed by 3 bases and J by 6 bases, 6 bases remained unmatched. This CDR3 spans 14 amino acids. The gene calls are TRBV7-9 and TRBJ1-1; 8 bases agree with TRBD1. This specimen was CD4+ or CD8+ T cells sorted from blood, taken in a trial of the OX40 agonist ivuxolimab. This clonotype was obtained from an adult with an advanced solid tumor such as melanoma, head and neck, liver or kidney cancer. CDR3: CASSFGRGQSEAFF. The CDR3 bases are TGTGCCAGCAGCTTCGGCAGGGGGCAATCTGAAGCTTTCTTT.